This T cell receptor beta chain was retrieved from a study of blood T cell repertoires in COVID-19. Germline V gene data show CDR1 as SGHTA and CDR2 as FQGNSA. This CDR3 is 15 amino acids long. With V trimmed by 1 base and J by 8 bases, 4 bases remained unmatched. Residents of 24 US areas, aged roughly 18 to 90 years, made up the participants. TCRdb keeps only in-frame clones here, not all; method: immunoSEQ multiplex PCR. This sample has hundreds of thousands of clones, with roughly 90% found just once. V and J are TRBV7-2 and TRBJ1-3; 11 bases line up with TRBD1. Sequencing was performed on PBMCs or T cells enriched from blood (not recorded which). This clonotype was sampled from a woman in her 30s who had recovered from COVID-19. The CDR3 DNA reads TGTGCCAGCAGCTTAGGGGACAGGGGGTTTGACACCATATATTTT. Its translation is CASSLGDRGFDTIYF.